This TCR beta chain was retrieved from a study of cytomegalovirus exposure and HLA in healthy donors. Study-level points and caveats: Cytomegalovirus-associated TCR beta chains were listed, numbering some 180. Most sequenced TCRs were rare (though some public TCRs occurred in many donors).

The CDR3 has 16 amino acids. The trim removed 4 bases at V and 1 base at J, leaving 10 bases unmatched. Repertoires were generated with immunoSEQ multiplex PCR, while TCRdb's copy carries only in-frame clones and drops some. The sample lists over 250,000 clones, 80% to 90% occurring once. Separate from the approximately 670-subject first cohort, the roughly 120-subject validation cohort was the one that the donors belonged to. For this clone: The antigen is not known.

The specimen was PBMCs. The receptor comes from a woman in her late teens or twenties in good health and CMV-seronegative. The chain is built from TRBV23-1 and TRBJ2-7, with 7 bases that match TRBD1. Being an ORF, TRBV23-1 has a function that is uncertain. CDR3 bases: TGCGCCAGCAGTCTAGGGGGCACCACCCTTTCCTACGAGCAGTACTTC. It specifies CASSLGGTTLSYEQYF.